These 19 T cell receptor beta chains were all obtained from the same sample, sequenced in a study of OX40 agonist ivuxolimab in advanced cancers. The table came from immunoSEQ multiplex PCR; TCRdb's copy has only in-frame clones and leaves some out. The profile shows about 40,000 clones, around 88% of them singletons. The sample was CD4+ or CD8+ T cells sorted from blood, taken in a trial of the OX40 agonist ivuxolimab. These receptors were collected from an adult with an advanced solid tumor such as melanoma, head and neck, liver or kidney cancer.

This chain connects TRBV14 to TRBJ2-7; perhaps D is TRBD1 or TRBD2 (7 bases each). This CDR3 has 16 residues. Per the germline V gene, CDR1 is SGHDN and CDR2 is FVKESK. V dropped 0 bases and J dropped 3 bases, with 15 bases sitting between them. The CDR3 DNA follows: TGTGCCAGCAGCCAAGATTGGGCAGGGGGGGACTACGAGCAGTACTTC. Translated: CASSQDWAGGDYEQYF.

This rearrangement joins TRBV9 to TRBJ2-7; D is unresolved. With 0 bases removed from V and 0 bases from J, the gap between germline ends came to 4 bases. CDR3 length: 13 residues. The germline gives CDR1 SGDLS, CDR2 YYNGEE. CDR3 sequence reads: CASSVAPSYEQYF. The CDR3 bases are TGTGCCAGCAGCGTAGCCCCCTCCTACGAGCAGTACTTC.

This clone was seen just once. The chain couples TRBV29-1 to TRBJ2-7, with 13 bases matching TRBD2. V gave up 5 bases and J gave up 3 bases; unmatched junction bases: 7. Germline-derived CDR1 and CDR2 are SQVTM and ANQGSEA. This CDR3 has 15 residues. The CDR3 DNA reads as TGCAGCGTTCAAGGACTAGCGGGAGAAATCTACGAGCAGTACTTC. Protein sequence: CSVQGLAGEIYEQYF.

This clone was seen just once. The chain has TRBV10-2 and TRBJ2-7; weak D call: TRBD1 (6 bases). V lost 3 bases to trimming and J lost 0 bases, with 12 bases between them. Germline CDR1 is WSHSY and CDR2 is SAAADI. This CDR3 has 15 amino acids. The CDR3 is CASSDRTDSSYEQYF. In DNA form, the CDR3 reads TGCGCCAGCAGTGATCGGACAGATTCCTCCTACGAGCAGTACTTC.

The chain uses TRBV28 and TRBJ2-7, with TRBD1 matching over 7 bases. V trimming: 5 bases; J trimming: 2 bases; junction bases outside the gene matches: 12. Germline V CDR1 and CDR2: MDHEN, SYDVKM. This CDR3 has 16 amino acids. CDR3 sequence reads: CASSPPSGTETYEQYF. The CDR3 DNA is TGTGCCAGCAGTCCGCCCTCCGGGACAGAAACCTACGAGCAGTACTTC.

Details on this clone: The junction differs from germline at one of its ends, possibly a read error. The J gene is TRBJ2-1, the V gene TRBV30, with a tentative D call TRBD1 (6 bases). This CDR3 contains 13 residues. Germline V gene sequence: CDR1 GTSNPN, CDR2 SVGIG (reference sequence). CDR3 coding DNA: TGTGCCTGGAGTGTTACAGGGTACAGTGAGCAGTTCTTC. Translating it yields CAWSVTGYSEQFF.

The rearrangement links TRBV14 to TRBJ2-5; possibly TRBD1 or TRBD2 for D (5 bases each). The germline V and J ends were trimmed by 1 base and 5 bases, with 8 bases remaining between them. This CDR3 spans 13 amino acids. Germline CDR1 SGHDN, CDR2 FVKESK. In DNA, the CDR3 is TGTGCCAGCAGCCAAGTCGGGACGGAGACCCAGTACTTC. Translated: CASSQVGTETQYF.

The chain couples TRBV5-1 to TRBJ2-1, with TRBD2 identical over 7 bases. The CDR3 is made up of 16 amino acids. CDR1 is SGHRS and CDR2 is YFSETQ in the germline V gene. V shed 0 bases and J 1 base; nucleotides not matched to a gene: 4. CDR3 in DNA: TGCGCCAGCAGCTTGGGTTGGCGGGAGTCCTACAATGAGCAGTTCTTC. Protein product: CASSLGWRESYNEQFF.

Regarding this clone: Different DNA sequences within this sample yield the same CDR3. CDR3 residues: CASSLGDNEQFF. Written as DNA, the CDR3 is TGTGCCAGCAGCTTAGGAGACAATGAGCAGTTCTTC. The chain recombines TRBV7-9 with TRBJ2-1; D gene ambiguous. Germline V gives CDR1 SEHNR, CDR2 FQNEAQ (reference sequence). V was cut by 1 base and J by 5 bases, with 3 bases left in between. The CDR3 contains 12 residues.

A word on this clone: Additional DNA sequences in this sample encode the identical CDR3. The chain joins TRBV4-1 to TRBJ2-7; D is perhaps TRBD2 (5 bases). The CDR3 is 14 amino acids. Germline-derived CDR1 and CDR2 are MGHRA and YSYEKL. V was pared by 3 bases and J by 2 bases, with 11 bases between. CDR3 bases: TGCGCCAGCAGCCATCCGGGAAAAGCCTACGAGCAGTACTTC. This sequence encodes CASSHPGKAYEQYF.

The chain recombines TRBV27 with TRBJ2-1; 11 bases align to TRBD2. CDR1 is MNHEY and CDR2 is SMNVEV in the germline V gene (reference sequence). The CDR3 spans 19 residues. Trimming cost V 7 bases and J 0 bases; bases outside gene matches: 14. The CDR3 DNA is TGTGCCAGCAACCCGCTCGGTACTAGCGGGAGTTACTCCTACAATGAGCAGTTCTTC. It translates to CASNPLGTSGSYSYNEQFF.

The chain uses TRBV11-3 and TRBJ2-3; D ambiguous. CDR3 length equals 15 residues. The ends were cut back, 1 base at V and 2 bases at J, with 10 bases in the middle. Germline V lookup: CDR1 SGHNT, CDR2 YENEEA. The CDR3 reads CASSLGTVNTDTQYF. CDR3 sequence (DNA): TGTGCCAGCAGCTTAGGAACGGTCAACACAGATACGCAGTATTTT.

This chain joins TRBV9 and TRBJ2-7; TRBD2 might be the D (5 bases). This CDR3 spans 14 amino acids. V lost 2 bases and J 4 bases, leaving 13 bases between the germline ends. The V gene's germline CDR1 is SGDLS and CDR2 YYNGEE. The CDR3 region has the DNA TGTGCCAGCAGCGTTGGTGGGAGTGCGTACGAGCAGTACTTC. This translates into CASSVGGSAYEQYF.

This chain uses TRBV7-6 with TRBJ1-1; perhaps TRBD1 as D (5 bases). The CDR3 is made up of 14 amino acids. V lost 1 base and J lost 8, with 14 bases in between. Per the germline V gene, CDR1 is SGHVS and CDR2 is FNYEAQ. CDR3 sequence: CASSLGGGDREAFF. The DNA for the CDR3 is TGTGCCAGCAGCTTAGGGGGGGGAGACAGAGAAGCTTTCTTT.

V and J are TRBV5-6 and TRBJ2-7; D unresolved. CDR1 is SGHDT, CDR2 YYEEEE, per germline. V lost 1 base, J lost 7 bases, and 15 bases lay in between. The CDR3 runs 14 residues. CDR3 sequence: CASSLPPRAREQYF. CDR3 DNA sequence: TGTGCCAGCAGCTTGCCCCCTAGGGCTCGTGAGCAGTACTTC.

The rearrangement links TRBV29-1 to TRBJ2-2; perhaps TRBD1 as D (6 bases). The germline CDR1 and CDR2 sequences are SQVTM and ANQGSEA. V lost 0 bases, J lost 7 bases, and 21 bases lay in between. This CDR3 contains 17 residues. The CDR3 bases are TGCAGCGTTGAAGAAGGCCCCGGGACAAACACCGTCGGGGAGCTGTTTTTT. Translated, it gives CSVEEGPGTNTVGELFF.

This clone was seen only a few times. In the same sample, other DNA sequences code for this CDR3. The chain employs TRBV6-5 and TRBJ1-2; 8 bases are a match to TRBD1. Germline assignment: CDR1 MNHEY and CDR2 SVGAGI. V dropped 6 bases and J dropped 4; count of bases not matched to a gene: 4. The CDR3 runs 13 residues. The CDR3 region is CASSGTGGYGYTF. CDR3 DNA sequence: TGTGCCAGCAGCGGTACAGGGGGCTATGGCTACACCTTC.

The CDR3 spells CASSSYRGQTQYF. The DNA for the CDR3 is TGTGCCAGCAGCTCATACAGGGGACAGACCCAGTACTTC. The J gene is TRBJ2-5, the V gene TRBV7-3; 7 nucleotides match TRBD1. This CDR3 is built from 13 residues. J gave up 6 bases and V 4 bases, and 5 bases lay outside the gene matches. Germline CDR1 reads SGHTA; CDR2 reads FQGTGA.

This clone has only one observation. The chain uses TRBV11-2 and TRBJ2-7; possible D gene TRBD1, 7 bases. CDR3 size: 13 residues. Trimming removed 4 bases from V and 2 bases from J, with 9 bases in between. CDR1 is SGHAT, CDR2 FQNNGV, per germline. The CDR3 bases are TGTGCCAGCAGCTCAGGGGGGACCTACGAGCAGTACTTC. Protein sequence: CASSSGGTYEQYF. The entire variable domain, with the rest obtained from reference TRBV11-2 and TRBJ2-7, is as follows: EAGVAQSPRYKIIEKRQSVAFWCNPISGHATLYWYQQILGQGPKLLIQFQNNGVVDDSQLPKDRFSAERLKGVDSTLKIQPAKLEDSAVYLCASSSGGTYEQYFGPGTRLTVT.